Each of the 17 T cell receptor beta chains below was sequenced from the same sample in a study of blood T cell repertoires in COVID-19. TCRdb keeps only in-frame clones here, not all; method: immunoSEQ multiplex PCR. The sample consists of around 100,000 clones, more than 65% of them appearing once. Specimen: peripheral blood. All receptors come from a man in his fifties or sixties with acute or convalescent COVID-19.

The chain uses TRBV7-9 and TRBJ2-5; 7 nucleotides line up with TRBD1. The CDR3 is 15 residues long. The V and J ends lost 4 bases and 1 base, in that order; junction bases with no gene match: 6. The germline gives CDR1 SEHNR, CDR2 FQNEAQ (reference sequence). The CDR3 spells CASSYGTDPQETQYF. CDR3 nucleotides: TGTGCCAGCAGCTACGGGACAGATCCCCAAGAGACCCAGTACTTC.

The chain is built from TRBV2 and TRBJ2-7; 8 nucleotides line up with TRBD1. The CDR3 runs to 14 residues. CDR1 is SNHLY, CDR2 FYNNEI, per germline. V was pared by 6 bases and J by 1 base, with 5 bases of the junction left unmatched. The CDR3 protein is CASRAQGASYEQYV. CDR3 nucleotides: TGTGCCAGCAGGGCGCAGGGGGCATCCTACGAGCAGTACGTC.

The rearrangement uses TRBV24-1 and TRBJ1-2; 7 bases agree with TRBD1. The CDR3 is made up of 13 amino acids. Germline assignment: CDR1 KGHDR and CDR2 SFDVKD. V lost 5 bases, J lost 5 bases, and 4 bases stayed unmatched. Written as DNA, the CDR3 is TGTGCCACCAGTGTTGACAGGGAATATGGCTACACCTTC. Its protein product is CATSVDREYGYTF.

Turning to this clone: Relative to the germline gene, one junction end is altered; a read error may explain this. DNA of the CDR3: TGCGCCAGCAATAGCGGGAACCCCGGGGAGCTGTTTTTT. This sequence encodes CASNSGNPGELFF. The rearrangement joins TRBV10-1 to TRBJ2-2; 8 bases agree with TRBD2. This CDR3 region has 13 residues. CDR1 and CDR2 (germline): WNHNN, SYGVQD (reference sequence).

The gene calls are TRBV10-3 and TRBJ2-3, with 8 bases fitting TRBD1. Trimming took 4 bases from V and 3 from J; bases not matched to a gene: 18. CDR1 and CDR2 (germline): ENHRY, SYGVKD. The CDR3 has 19 residues. CDR3 nucleotides: TGTGCCATCAGTGCTCCGGGGACAGGTTATCGCCTTGCAACAGATACGCAGTATTTT. It encodes CAISAPGTGYRLATDTQYF.

CDR3 loop: CASSLGPLEKPQHF. CDR3 bases: TGTGCCAGCAGCTTGGGGCCGCTGGAGAAGCCCCAGCATTTT. The genes are TRBV5-6 and TRBJ1-5; D is unresolved. Germline assignment: CDR1 SGHDT and CDR2 YYEEEE. This CDR3 contains 14 residues. Trimming shortened V by 0 bases and J by 8 bases, and 12 bases separated the two germline ends.

The V gene is TRBV6-6, the J gene TRBJ1-4; D gene ambiguous. CDR3 length equals 13 residues. Per the germline V gene, CDR1 is MNHNY and CDR2 is SVGAGI (reference sequence). V was shortened by 3 bases and J by 7 bases, with 9 bases between the two germline ends. The CDR3, as DNA: TGTGCCAGCAGTTATTCCCGGGGTGAAAAACTGTTTTTT. Amino acid sequence: CASSYSRGEKLFF.

This clone appeared a few times. The chain carries TRBV19 and TRBJ1-5; D is ambiguous. CDR1 is LNHDA, CDR2 SQIVND, per germline (reference sequence). V was shortened by 4 bases and J by 3 bases, with 7 bases between the two germline ends. The CDR3 spans 13 residues. The CDR3 DNA reads as TGTGCCAGTAGTAGGTGGCCCAATCAGCCCCAGCATTTT. Its protein product is CASSRWPNQPQHF.

The chain joins TRBV28 to TRBJ2-3; D may be TRBD1 (5 bases). V lost 7 bases and J 4 bases, leaving 15 bases between the germline ends. From germline, CDR1 is MDHEN and CDR2 SYDVKM. The CDR3 runs to 14 residues. The CDR3 reads CASTRPQGADTQYF. DNA of the CDR3: TGTGCCAGCACCCGGCCGCAGGGCGCAGATACGCAGTATTTT.

This rearrangement joins TRBV30 to TRBJ1-1; 7 nucleotides match TRBD1. Germline values: CDR1 GTSNPN, CDR2 SVGIG (reference sequence). The CDR3 totals 14 residues. Trimming cost V 5 bases and J 0 bases; bases outside gene matches: 6. The CDR3 bases are TGTGCCTGGGGTAAGACAGGGATGAACACTGAAGCTTTCTTT. Translated: CAWGKTGMNTEAFF.

This clone was seen just once. The chain recombines TRBV6-5 with TRBJ1-2; 7 bases match TRBD1. The junction had 10 bases not matched to a gene; V was cut back by 2 bases and J by 4 bases. Per the germline V gene, CDR1 is MNHEY and CDR2 is SVGAGI. The CDR3 is 16 residues long. The CDR3 spells CASSYDPRDSLYGYTF. CDR3 DNA: TGTGCCAGCAGTTACGACCCCCGGGACAGCCTCTATGGCTACACCTTC.

V usage is TRBV12-3 or TRBV12-4 and J usage is TRBJ1-4; D remains unclear. The CDR3 is made up of 13 amino acids. The CDR3 spells CAARRRPNEKLFF. DNA for the CDR3: TGTGCTGCCCGGAGGCGTCCTAATGAAAAACTGTTTTTT.

The chain carries TRBV11-2 and TRBJ2-7, with 8 bases matching TRBD1. V was clipped by 4 bases and J by 0 bases; unmatched bases: 5. CDR3 length equals 15 residues. The germline V gene has CDR1 SGHAT and CDR2 FQNNGV. The CDR3 coding sequence is TGTGCCAGCAGCTCTGGACAGGGTATCTCCTACGAGCAGTACGTC. Its protein product is CASSSGQGISYEQYV.

This sequence joins TRBV5-1 and TRBJ1-1; TRBD1 agrees at 11 bases. The CDR3 spans 15 residues. Germline-derived CDR1 and CDR2 are SGHRS and YFSETQ. Losses at the gene ends were 4 bases for V and 4 bases for J; bases not matched to a gene: 6. CDR3 nucleotide sequence: TGCGCCAGCAGCCCAACGGGACAGGGGGGCACTGAAGCTTTCTTT. Its translation is CASSPTGQGGTEAFF.

The V call is TRBV16, the J call TRBJ1-5; TRBD1 matches at 11 bases. The V and J ends lost 1 base and 1 base, in that order; junction bases with no gene match: 6. This CDR3 contains 18 residues. CDR1 is KGHSY, CDR2 FQNENV, per germline. CDR3 DNA sequence: TGTGCCAGCAGCCAATTAAAAGGACAGGGGGCGAGCAATCAGCCCCAGCATTTT. Translation: CASSQLKGQGASNQPQHF. The variable domain in full, completed from reference TRBV16 and TRBJ1-5, reads GEEVAQTPKHLVRGEGQKAKLYCAPIKGHSYVFWYQQVLKNEFKFLISFQNENVFDETGMPKERFSAKCLPNSPCSLEIQATKLEDSAVYFCASSQLKGQGASNQPQHFGDGTRLSIL.

V and J are TRBV6-1 and TRBJ2-7; D may be TRBD1 (6 bases). The V and J ends lost 0 bases and 9 bases respectively, with 27 bases between them. This CDR3 has 18 amino acids. CDR1 and CDR2 from the germline V gene are MNHNS and SASEGT. CDR3 nucleotides: TGTGCCAGCAGTGAAGCTTCAGGGCAGGGGCCCGTTCAGACTCGGCAGTACTTC. Translation: CASSEASGQGPVQTRQYF.

This rearrangement joins TRBV6-5 to TRBJ2-3; D is possibly TRBD1 (7 bases). V gave up 6 bases and J gave up 5 bases, with 18 bases separating them. This CDR3 comprises 15 residues. Germline CDR1 reads MNHEY; CDR2 reads SVGAGI. CDR3 coding DNA: TGTGCCAGCAGCCGAAGCAGGGGGGAACTAGATACGCAGTATTTT. It encodes CASSRSRGELDTQYF.